The 5 T cell receptor beta chains given below trace back to one sample, sequenced in a study of blood T cell repertoires in COVID-19. Data came from immunoSEQ multiplex PCR; TCRdb stores just in-frame clones and leaves some out. Among around 150,000 clones listed, about 77% were seen once. Sequenced material: peripheral blood. All receptors come from a man in his sixties with acute or convalescent COVID-19.

The V gene is TRBV28, the J gene TRBJ2-7; D possibly corresponds to TRBD1 (6 bases). Germline V gene lookup returns CDR1 MDHEN and CDR2 SYDVKM. The CDR3 runs to 12 residues. V lost 5 bases and J 9 bases, leaving 14 bases between the germline ends. The CDR3 nucleotides are TGTGCCAGCAGTGACAGGATAACGGGGCAGTACTTC. Translating gives CASSDRITGQYF. Full variable domain (remainder filled in from reference TRBV28 and TRBJ2-7): DVKVTQSSRYLVKRTGEKVFLECVQDMDHENMFWYRQDPGLGLRLIYFSYDVKMKEKGDIPEGYSVSREKKERFSLILESASTNQTSMYLCASSDRITGQYFGPGTRLTVT.

The chain joins TRBV18 to TRBJ1-2, with 7 bases aligning to TRBD1. The length of the CDR3 is 17 residues. Per germline, CDR1 KGHSH and CDR2 LQKENI. After removal of 5 bases from V and 2 bases from J, the junction contained 14 bases not matched to a gene. CDR3 loop: CASSSRDRADKNYGYTF. In nucleotides, the CDR3 is TGTGCCAGCTCAAGCCGGGACAGAGCCGACAAGAACTATGGCTACACCTTC.

This rearrangement joins TRBV25-1 to TRBJ2-5; maybe TRBD1 (6 bases). V was cut by 10 bases and J by 2 bases, with 14 bases left in between. The germline V gene has CDR1 MGHDK and CDR2 SYGVNS. CDR3 length equals 13 residues. The CDR3 is CATRTDFQETQYF. Written as DNA, the CDR3 is TGTGCCACCAGGACAGACTTTCAAGAGACCCAGTACTTC.

This clone was seen repeatedly, ten times or more. The V gene is TRBV19, the J gene TRBJ2-1, with 7 bases lining up with TRBD2. The J segment lost 8 bases and the V segment lost 1 base, leaving 5 bases of the junction unmatched. The V gene's germline CDR1 is LNHDA and CDR2 SQIVND (reference sequence). The CDR3 is 14 amino acids. The CDR3 loop reads CASSIAGGFHEQFF. The CDR3 DNA follows: TGTGCCAGTAGTATAGCGGGAGGATTCCATGAGCAGTTCTTC.

This clone is deemed medium-sized. The chain employs TRBV6-5 and TRBJ1-1; D gene uncertain. The germline V gene has CDR1 MNHEY and CDR2 SVGAGI. The CDR3 runs to 11 residues. With 7 bases removed from V and 3 bases from J, the gap between germline ends came to 6 bases. The CDR3 here is CASIYDTEAFF. DNA of the CDR3: TGTGCCAGCATCTACGACACTGAAGCTTTCTTT.